The following is a T cell receptor (beta chain) sequence with its context. Its specificity is unknown. This entry is derived from a study of shared clonotypes between healthy human individuals. General study findings and limits: In general, naive subsets displayed greater estimated richness than memory subsets did.

Trimming took 7 bases from V and 1 from J; bases not matched to a gene: 5. The CDR3 consists of 14 residues. The germline gives CDR1 MGHDK, CDR2 SYGVNS. In the original processing: Junction-only sequences without quality scores were provided by ImmunoSEQ, so filtering was different. Measured with immunoSEQ multiplex PCR; TCRdb has only the in-frame clones, and not every one. Clonal size and the V and J genes are those of that table, whereas D and trimming came from the DNA. The data hold 2 million to 3 million clones, with 93% observed a single time. Sequencing was done on a sample of naive CD4+ T cells from PBMCs. Subset defined: CD45RA+ positively selected. This sequence joins TRBV25-1 and TRBJ2-7, with 9 bases identical to TRBD1. The clonotype originates from a man aged 18 to 29 in good health. Some clones in this sample may be carry-over from other donors' samples. CDR3 sequence: CASMSTGGSYEQYF. The DNA for the CDR3 is TGTGCCAGCATGTCGACAGGGGGATCCTACGAGCAGTACTTC.